The rows below give T cell receptor beta chains drawn from one sample of a study of OX40 agonist ivuxolimab in advanced cancers. Generated by immunoSEQ multiplex PCR, the TCRdb table keeps only in-frame clones and is missing some. The sample contains 13,000 or so clones, 75% to 80% of which appear only once. Source: CD4+ or CD8+ T cells sorted from blood, taken in a trial of the OX40 agonist ivuxolimab. All receptors come from an adult with an advanced solid tumor such as melanoma, head and neck, liver or kidney cancer. Each CDR3 is given with its conserved first and last residue. A D gene is named only where the DNA matches it firmly. The listing skips clone size in some rows; elsewhere it reads once, few, many or a size class.

TGTGCCAGCAGTTCCACAGGGGTTAATAATTCACCCCTCCACTTT,CASSSTGVNNSPLHF,TRBJ1-6,TRBV27,few,15,TRBD1
TGTGCCAGTAGTATGTCTCAGTCAAACTATGGCTACACCTTC,CASSMSQSNYGYTF,TRBJ1-2,TRBV19,-,14,-
TGTGCCAGCAGCGCCGGGGGAGGGCACACTGAAGCTTTCTTT,CASSAGGGHTEAFF,TRBJ1-1,TRBV9,once,14,-
TGTGCCAGCAGTCCCGGGACTAGCGGCACAGATACGCAGTATTTT,CASSPGTSGTDTQYF,TRBJ2-3,TRBV6-4,-,15,TRBD2
TGTGCCAGCAGCTCGGGACAGATTAACTATGGCTACACCTTC,CASSSGQINYGYTF,TRBJ1-2,TRBV9,-,14,TRBD1
TGCAGCGTTGAAGATTTTAAGGGCAGGGTCTATGGCTACACCTTC,CSVEDFKGRVYGYTF,TRBJ1-2,TRBV29-1,-,15,-
TGTGCCAGCAGCGTAAGTCTGGGTGAGGTTACGCAGTATTTT,CASSVSLGEVTQYF,TRBJ2-3,TRBV9,few,14,-
TGTGCCACAGACCGGGACAGCCTAAATTCACCCCTCCACTTT,CATDRDSLNSPLHF,TRBJ1-6,TRBV2,-,14,TRBD1
TGTGCCAGCACCCAGGGTAGCGCAATCTACAATGAGCAGTTCTTC,CASTQGSAIYNEQFF,TRBJ2-1,TRBV9,-,15,-
TGTGCCAGCAGCTTTGTGGACGAGGGCCCCAGCACAGATACGCAGTATTTT,CASSFVDEGPSTDTQYF,TRBJ2-3,TRBV4-2,-,17,-
TGTGCCAGCAGGACCGGCCTTCACAATGATGGACAGTTCTTC,CASRTGLHNDGQFF,TRBJ2-1,TRBV28,-,14,-
TGTGCCAGCAGCTTAGAAGCGGGGGGTGGGTACGAGCAGTACTTC,CASSLEAGGGYEQYF,TRBJ2-7,TRBV11-2,-,15,TRBD2
TGTGCCAGCAGCTTCCTCTCGGGACAGGGGGTTTTTGAGCAGTTCTTC,CASSFLSGQGVFEQFF,TRBJ2-1,TRBV7-8,-,16,TRBD1
TGTGCCAGCAGCGTAAGCCTTTCGACAGGGGATGGCTACACCTTC,CASSVSLSTGDGYTF,TRBJ1-2,TRBV9,-,15,TRBD1
TGTGCCAGCAGCTTAAATATGCGGGGAGGGGAAGAGCAGTACTTC,CASSLNMRGGEEQYF,TRBJ2-7,TRBV7-6,-,15,TRBD2
TGTGCCAGCAGCGCCCCGCGGATACAACAAGAGACCCAGTACTTC,CASSAPRIQQETQYF,TRBJ2-5,TRBV7-9,-,15,-
TGCGCCAGCAGCCAAGAGACTAGCGGGGGACTAAAAAACATTCAGTACTTC,CASSQETSGGLKNIQYF,TRBJ2-4,TRBV4-1,-,17,TRBD2